This T cell receptor beta chain stems from a study of identical twins. Whole-study findings and limits: Excess twin sharing in beta out-of-frame sequences was weaker. The authors noted that invariant MAIT and iNKT cells could partly confound zero-insertion analyses.

CDR3 length: 17 amino acids. Every donor was a healthy Caucasian. Of note for this clonotype: The antigen is unknown.

The cDNA had a unique molecular identifier and a template-switch universal primer site. TCRdb itself ran the 5' RACE reads through MiXCR, one entry per CDR3 protein. Among 1.5 million to 2 million distinct CDR3 sequences, about 31% were seen once, and the ten largest hold around 0.3%. Sequenced: cord blood. The chain carries TRBV21-1 and TRBJ2-1. TRBV21-1 is deemed a pseudogene. The TCR sequence derives from a newborn girl in good health. CDR3 bases: TGTGCCAGCAGCAAAGTGAGGACCGTGCGCTCCTACAATGAGCAGTTCTTC. Protein: CASSKVRTVRSYNEQFF.